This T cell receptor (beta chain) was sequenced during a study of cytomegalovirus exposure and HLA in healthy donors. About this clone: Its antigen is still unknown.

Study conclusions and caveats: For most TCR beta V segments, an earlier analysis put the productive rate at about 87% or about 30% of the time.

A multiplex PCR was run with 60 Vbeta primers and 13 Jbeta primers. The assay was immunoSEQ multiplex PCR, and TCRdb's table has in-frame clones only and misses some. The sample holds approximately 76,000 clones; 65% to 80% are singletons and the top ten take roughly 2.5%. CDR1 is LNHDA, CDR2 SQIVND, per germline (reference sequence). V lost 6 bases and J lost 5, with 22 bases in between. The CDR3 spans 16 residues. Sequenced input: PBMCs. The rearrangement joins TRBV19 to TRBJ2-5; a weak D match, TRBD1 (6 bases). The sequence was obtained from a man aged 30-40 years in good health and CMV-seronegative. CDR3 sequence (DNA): TGTGCCAGTAGCAGACATTGGCAGGGGATCGGGGAGACCCAGTACTTC. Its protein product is CASSRHWQGIGETQYF.